These 6 T cell receptor beta chains share one sample of origin, sequenced in a study of cytomegalovirus exposure and HLA in healthy donors. A multiplex PCR was run with 60 Vbeta primers and 13 Jbeta primers. Clones were sequenced by immunoSEQ multiplex PCR, and TCRdb holds only the in-frame ones, with some missing. The table has 110,000 or so clones, under 85% seen once. The sequencing sample was made of PBMCs. The origin of the receptors is a man aged 25-40 years in good health and CMV-seronegative.

The gene calls are TRBV5-1 and TRBJ1-1; 9 positions match TRBD1. The CDR3 loop spans 15 amino acids. V shed 2 bases and J 4 bases; nucleotides not matched to a gene: 6. The germline gives CDR1 SGHRS, CDR2 YFSETQ. The CDR3 protein is CASSLQGAGGTEAFF. The CDR3 nucleotides are TGCGCCAGCAGCTTACAGGGGGCCGGAGGCACTGAAGCTTTCTTT.

The chain joins TRBV28 to TRBJ1-5; no clear D. V was shortened by 6 bases and J by 3 bases, with 12 bases between the two germline ends. The CDR3 runs 14 residues. Germline V lookup: CDR1 MDHEN, CDR2 SYDVKM. In DNA, the CDR3 is TGTGCCAGCAGGAGAGGAGGATACAATCAGCCCCAGCATTTT. Translation gives CASRRGGYNQPQHF.

This chain connects TRBV6-5 to TRBJ1-1; D gene ambiguous. V was cut by 3 bases and J by 4 bases, with 12 bases left in between. The CDR3 spans 14 residues. Germline CDR1 reads MNHEY; CDR2 reads SVGAGI. CDR3 DNA sequence: TGTGCCAGCAGTTATTCCGGGATCGGCACTGAAGCTTTCTTT. Its translation: CASSYSGIGTEAFF.

This rearrangement joins TRBV10-1 to TRBJ2-2; 8 bases line up with TRBD2. The V gene's germline CDR1 is WNHNN and CDR2 SYGVQD (reference sequence). V lost 5 bases and J lost 4; bases outside the gene matches: 3. This CDR3 contains 14 residues. CDR3 in DNA: TGCGCCAGCAGTCGCGGGAGGTCCACCGGGGAGCTGTTTTTT. This encodes CASSRGRSTGELFF.

The rearrangement uses TRBV5-4 and TRBJ1-2, with a weak D call TRBD1 (5 bases). The CDR3 is made up of 13 amino acids. Germline CDR1 is SGHNT and CDR2 is YYREEE (reference sequence). V lost 4 bases and J 9 bases, leaving 16 bases between the germline ends. In nucleotides, the CDR3 is TGTGCCAGCAGCGGCCTGACGGGGGAGAGCTACACCTTC. Translated, it gives CASSGLTGESYTF.

The genes are TRBV6-6 and TRBJ1-4; D is uncertain. The CDR3 has 13 residues. CDR1 is MNHNY, CDR2 SVGAGI, per germline (reference sequence). V lost 8 bases and J 5 bases, leaving 12 bases between the germline ends. The CDR3, as DNA: TGTGCCAGCGGGGAGCTCCTAAATGAAAAACTGTTTTTT. Protein sequence: CASGELLNEKLFF.